The 24 T cell receptor beta chains reported below all come from one sample, sequenced in a study of blood T cell repertoires in COVID-19. TCRdb's table, derived via immunoSEQ multiplex PCR, lists solely in-frame clones and lacks some. The sample has some 320,000 clones; around 90% are singletons. Sequencing was done on a sample of PBMCs or T cells enriched from blood (not recorded which). Receptors were obtained from a man aged 60 to 69 who had recovered from COVID-19.

This clone was detected only once. This sequence joins TRBV5-4 and TRBJ1-4; D perhaps matches TRBD1 (6 bases). V was cut by 3 bases and J by 0 bases, with 12 bases left in between. CDR1 is SGHNT and CDR2 is YYREEE in the germline V gene (reference sequence). The CDR3 runs to 16 residues. The CDR3 coding sequence is TGTGCCAGCAGCTCGGGACAACCCGCAACTAATGAAAAACTGTTTTTT. It yields the protein CASSSGQPATNEKLFF.

For the CDR3, the DNA is TGTGCCAGCGGGACAGGGCTTTTCGAGCAGTACTTC. It encodes CASGTGLFEQYF. The genes are TRBV3-1 (or the pseudogene TRBV3-2) and TRBJ2-7, with 9 positions matching TRBD1. With V trimmed by 8 bases and J by 6 bases, 5 bases remained unmatched. Germline V gives CDR1 LGHDT, CDR2 YNNKEL (reference sequence). The CDR3 runs to 12 residues.

V usage is TRBV3-1 (or the pseudogene TRBV3-2) and J usage is TRBJ2-3, with a possible D match to TRBD1 (5 bases). Germline lookup yields CDR1 LGHDT and CDR2 YNNKEL (reference sequence). V was trimmed by 0 bases and J by 4 bases, leaving 14 bases between them. This CDR3 is built from 16 residues. Here the CDR3 reads CASSQEGLLNADTQYF. The CDR3 bases are TGTGCCAGCAGCCAAGAGGGGCTCCTAAACGCAGATACGCAGTATTTT.

J is TRBJ2-3 and V is TRBV10-1; 10 bases are a match to TRBD2. The V and J ends lost 8 bases and 3 bases, in that order; junction bases with no gene match: 20. Per germline, CDR1 WNHNN and CDR2 SYGVQD (reference sequence). The CDR3 spans 19 residues. CDR3 sequence reads: CASGRTPEVSGGGTDTQYF. In nucleotides, the CDR3 is TGCGCCAGCGGGCGGACACCTGAGGTGAGCGGGGGGGGTACAGATACGCAGTATTTT.

V gene TRBV19 combines with J gene TRBJ1-2; 12 nucleotides align to TRBD1. J gave up 8 bases and V 3 bases, and 10 bases lay outside the gene matches. CDR3 length equals 16 residues. Germline values: CDR1 LNHDA, CDR2 SQIVND (reference sequence). CDR3 nucleotides: TGTGCCAGTAGTATTCCTCCGGGACAGGGGGCAGGAGGCTACACCTTC. As protein: CASSIPPGQGAGGYTF.

The J gene is TRBJ2-1, the V gene TRBV9; D gene ambiguous. Looked up from germline, CDR1 is SGDLS and CDR2 is YYNGEE. The V gene lost 4 bases and the J gene lost 0 bases, with 11 bases spanning the gap. The CDR3 totals 15 residues. The CDR3 region is CASSPDIGSYNEQFF. The DNA for the CDR3 is TGTGCCAGCAGCCCCGACATCGGCTCCTACAATGAGCAGTTCTTC.

This chain uses TRBV2 with TRBJ2-7, with 10 bases matching TRBD1. The germline gives CDR1 SNHLY, CDR2 FYNNEI. After removal of 6 bases from V and 3 bases from J, the junction contained 11 bases not matched to a gene. The CDR3 has 16 amino acids. The CDR3 sequence: CASSGDPGQGFYEQYF. The CDR3 region has the DNA TGTGCCAGCAGCGGTGATCCGGGACAGGGGTTCTACGAGCAGTACTTC.

The rearrangement links TRBV27 to TRBJ2-1, with TRBD2 identical over 7 bases. V trimming: 3 bases; J trimming: 8 bases; junction bases outside the gene matches: 4. The CDR3 has 13 residues. From germline, CDR1 is MNHEY and CDR2 SMNVEV (reference sequence). CDR3 loop: CASSFSGRDEQFF. The CDR3 DNA is TGTGCCAGCAGTTTTTCGGGGAGGGATGAGCAGTTCTTC.

This clone was found a few times. The chain couples TRBV11-3 to TRBJ2-1; 7 nucleotides align to TRBD2. Trimming removed 5 bases from V and 1 base from J; junction bases left unmatched: 8. The CDR3 consists of 16 residues. The germline V gene has CDR1 SGHNT and CDR2 YENEEA. CDR3 nucleotide sequence: TGTGCCAGCAGCCGGGGCGACGGGAGGTCCTACAATGAGCAGTTCTTC. Protein product: CASSRGDGRSYNEQFF.

In the case of this clone: Other DNA sequences in this sample translate to the same CDR3. The chain carries TRBV7-9 and TRBJ2-3; 8 bases are shared with TRBD1. In germline, CDR1 is SEHNR, CDR2 FQNEAQ (reference sequence). V lost 4 bases to trimming and J lost 0 bases; unmatched junction nucleotides: 6. The CDR3 sequence is 16 residues long. CDR3 in DNA: TGTGCCAGCAGCTCGTGGACAGGGCCTAGCACAGATACGCAGTATTTT. Protein: CASSSWTGPSTDTQYF.

The chain is built from TRBV5-1 and TRBJ1-1, with 9 bases identical to TRBD1. Germline V gene data show CDR1 as SGHRS and CDR2 as YFSETQ. CDR3 size: 14 residues. V was clipped by 4 bases and J by 5 bases; unmatched bases: 6. This CDR3 is CASSTHRGRTEAFF. Written as DNA, the CDR3 is TGCGCCAGCAGCACCCACAGGGGGCGGACTGAAGCTTTCTTT.

The chain is built from TRBV24-1 and TRBJ2-1; 12 bases are a match to TRBD2. The trim removed 3 bases at V and 7 bases at J, leaving 6 bases unmatched. From germline, CDR1 is KGHDR and CDR2 SFDVKD. The CDR3 runs 16 residues. The chain's CDR3 is CATSDPSGGALNEQFF. In DNA form, the CDR3 reads TGTGCCACCAGTGATCCTAGCGGGGGGGCCTTGAATGAGCAGTTCTTC.

Note on this clone: One end of the junction fails to match germline, which may point to a read error. CDR3: CAISEFDRGNRPQHF. The CDR3 nucleotides read TGTGCCATCAGTGAGTTCGACAGGGGTAATCGGCCCCAGCATTTT. This chain joins TRBV10-3 and TRBJ1-5, with TRBD1 identical over 8 bases. The CDR3 extends over 15 amino acids. Germline CDR1 and CDR2: ENHRY and SYGVKD.

This sequence joins TRBV19 and TRBJ1-4; TRBD1 matches at 7 bases. The V gene end was trimmed by 4 bases and the J gene end by 8 bases; junction bases not matched to a gene: 1. The CDR3 runs 12 residues. Germline V gene data show CDR1 as LNHDA and CDR2 as SQIVND (reference sequence). The CDR3 loop reads CASSTDREKLFF. As DNA, the CDR3 is TGTGCCAGTAGTACGGACAGGGAAAAACTGTTTTTT.

The chain joins TRBV30 to TRBJ1-2; a possible D gene is TRBD1 (6 bases). Looked up from germline, CDR1 is GTSNPN and CDR2 is SVGIG (reference sequence). The CDR3 spans 13 residues. V lost 8 bases to trimming and J lost 4 bases, with 17 bases between them. DNA of the CDR3: TGTGCCGAGCAGACAGGTTCTAGCTATGGCTACACCTTC. Amino acids: CAEQTGSSYGYTF. The variable domain in full, completed from reference TRBV30 and TRBJ1-2, reads SQTIHQWPATLVQPVGSPLSLECTVEGTSNPNLYWYRQAAGRGLQLLFYSVGIGQISSEVPQNLSASRPQDRQFILSSKKLLLSDSGFYLCAEQTGSSYGYTFGSGTRLTVV.

J is TRBJ2-1 and V is TRBV7-2; the D is unclear. Germline lookup yields CDR1 SGHTA and CDR2 FQGNSA. CDR3 length equals 15 residues. V gave up 8 bases and J gave up 6 bases, with 20 bases separating them. DNA of the CDR3: TGTGCCAGCCGAACTGACCGAACGCAGGTCAATGAGCAGTTCTTC. This gives the protein CASRTDRTQVNEQFF.

This chain uses TRBV7-6 with TRBJ2-1; 11 bases align to TRBD2. The germline CDR1 and CDR2 sequences are SGHVS and FNYEAQ. The V segment lost 0 bases and the J segment 7 bases; nucleotides outside the gene matches: 8. This CDR3 is built from 17 residues. The CDR3 loop reads CASSLARLAGGSNEQFF. As DNA, the CDR3 is TGTGCCAGCAGCTTAGCGCGGCTAGCGGGAGGATCGAATGAGCAGTTCTTC.

The gene calls are TRBV13 and TRBJ2-7; tentative D call: TRBD2 (6 bases). CDR3 length: 15 amino acids. Germline V gene sequence: CDR1 PRHDT, CDR2 FYEKMQ (reference sequence). V shed 4 bases and J shed 3 bases, with 16 bases lying between them. CDR3 region: CASSSLAGSDYEQYF. CDR3 nucleotides: TGTGCCAGCAGCTCCCTGGCCGGGAGTGACTACGAGCAGTACTTC. Drawing the rest from reference TRBV13 and TRBJ2-7, the complete variable domain is AAGVIQSPRHLIKEKRETATLKCYPIPRHDTVYWYQQGPGQDPQFLISFYEKMQSDKGSIPDRFSAQQFSDYHSELNMSSLELGDSALYFCASSSLAGSDYEQYFGPGTRLTVT.

This chain uses TRBV7-8 with TRBJ1-1; 8 bases fit TRBD1. With V trimmed by 1 base and J by 5 bases, 3 bases remained unmatched. The CDR3 is 14 residues long. Germline assignment: CDR1 SGHVS and CDR2 FQNEAQ. The CDR3 sequence is CASSLGQGLTEAFF. The CDR3 DNA reads TGTGCCAGCAGCTTAGGACAGGGGTTAACTGAAGCTTTCTTT.

The V and J genes are TRBV9 and TRBJ1-2; 9 bases match TRBD1. The germline CDR1 and CDR2 sequences are SGDLS and YYNGEE. Germline trimming cut 6 bases from V and 3 bases from J; bases unmatched to any gene: 6. The CDR3 sequence is 14 residues long. CDR3 amino acids: CASTLGQGYYGYTF. CDR3 bases: TGTGCCAGCACCTTGGGACAGGGCTACTATGGCTACACCTTC.

The chain links TRBV19 to TRBJ1-1, with TRBD1 identical over 8 bases. Germline values: CDR1 LNHDA, CDR2 SQIVND (reference sequence). The CDR3 is 19 residues long. J gave up 1 base and V 2 bases, and 15 bases lay outside the gene matches. The CDR3 bases are TGTGCCAGTAGTATACTAGCAGGGGGCATCAGGTCCCAGAACACTGAAGCTTTCTTT. Encoded protein: CASSILAGGIRSQNTEAFF.

This rearrangement joins TRBV25-1 to TRBJ2-1; D might be TRBD1 (5 bases). CDR1 is MGHDK and CDR2 is SYGVNS in the germline V gene. Trimming took off 8 bases at V and 6 bases at J, with 17 bases between the two ends. CDR3 length equals 14 residues. CDR3: CASREGAVLNEQFF. Here the CDR3 DNA reads TGTGCCAGCCGAGAAGGGGCGGTGCTCAATGAGCAGTTCTTC.

The rearrangement joins TRBV7-3 to TRBJ2-1, with D possibly being TRBD1 (6 bases). Germline lookup yields CDR1 SGHTA and CDR2 FQGTGA. Trimming removed 3 bases at V and 4 bases at J, with 7 bases between. The CDR3 extends over 13 amino acids. CDR3 protein: CASSFGQYNEQFF. The CDR3 DNA reads TGTGCCAGCAGCTTCGGACAGTACAATGAGCAGTTCTTC.

This clone was seen only a few times. The chain has TRBV4-3 and TRBJ1-1, with D perhaps TRBD1 (5 bases). The CDR3 loop spans 14 amino acids. Deletions cut 5 bases from V and 4 bases from J, with 14 bases between. Germline CDR1 reads LGHNA; CDR2 reads YSLEER. CDR3: CASSEQGGITEAFF. CDR3 DNA: TGCGCCAGCAGCGAGCAGGGTGGTATCACTGAAGCTTTCTTT.